This paragraph covers one T cell receptor beta chain sequence. Its antigen remains unidentified. Trimming stripped 9 bases from V and 6 bases from J, with 20 bases between. Germline CDR1 SNHLY, CDR2 FYNNEI. This CDR3 contains 14 residues. The table came from immunoSEQ multiplex PCR; TCRdb's copy has only in-frame clones and leaves some out. The top ten clones hold roughly 1% of a sample with about 58,000 clones, roughly 90% of them seen once. The data were taken from a study of cytomegalovirus exposure and HLA in healthy donors. The study, taken as a whole, reports: Under in vitro conditions, three CMV-associated chains were confirmed as specific for CMV antigens. The classifier reportedly diagnosed cytomegalovirus status with high specificity and sensitivity.

The donors were members of the validation cohort comprising roughly 130 subjects, separate from the roughly 700-subject first cohort. Sequenced material: PBMCs. The gene calls are TRBV2 and TRBJ1-1, with a weak D call TRBD1 (5 bases). The receptor's source is a man younger than 30 in good health and CMV-seronegative. The CDR3 DNA reads as TGTGCCAGTATAAAGGGGCAGGGTGTCGCTGAAGCTTTCTTT. The encoded protein is CASIKGQGVAEAFF.